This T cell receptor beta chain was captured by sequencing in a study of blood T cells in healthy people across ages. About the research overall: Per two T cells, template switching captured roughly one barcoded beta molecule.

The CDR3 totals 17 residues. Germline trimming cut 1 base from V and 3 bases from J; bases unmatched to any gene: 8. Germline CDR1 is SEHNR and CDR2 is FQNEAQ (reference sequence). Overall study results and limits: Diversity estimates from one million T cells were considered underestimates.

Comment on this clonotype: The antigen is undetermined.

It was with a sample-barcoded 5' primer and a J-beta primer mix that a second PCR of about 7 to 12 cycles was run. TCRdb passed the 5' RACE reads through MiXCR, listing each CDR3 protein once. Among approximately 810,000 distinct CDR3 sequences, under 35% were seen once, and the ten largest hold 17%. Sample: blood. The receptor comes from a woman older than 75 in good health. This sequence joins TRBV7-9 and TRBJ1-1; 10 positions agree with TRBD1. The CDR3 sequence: CASSLEKGTGAHTEAFF. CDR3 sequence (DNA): TGTGCCAGCAGCTTAGAAAAGGGGACAGGGGCCCACACTGAAGCTTTCTTT.